This T cell receptor (beta chain) was identified in a study of T cells in localized non-small cell lung cancer. Of note for this clone: The antigen is undetermined.

Study-wide findings and caveats: When the top 100 tumor clones were examined, a median about 60 of them also appeared in the adjacent lung, which was paired and uninvolved.

Trimming removed 5 bases from V and 5 bases from J, with 10 bases in between. This CDR3 has 14 amino acids. Germline assignment: CDR1 SGHVS and CDR2 FNYEAQ. Data came from immunoSEQ multiplex PCR; TCRdb stores just in-frame clones and leaves some out. Of 70,000 or so clones detected, approximately 84% appear once; the ten largest clones hold 1% to 1.5%. The V call is TRBV7-6, the J call TRBJ1-6; D perhaps matches TRBD1 (5 bases). This material consisted of peripheral blood, taken before any cancer treatment. The sequence was collected from a female donor aged 60 or older with stage I lung adenocarcinoma. The CDR3 region is CASSPDSNNSPLHF. In DNA, the CDR3 is TGTGCCAGCAGCCCCGACAGTAATAATTCACCCCTCCACTTT.